The T cell receptor (beta chain) under discussion was sequenced for a study of preoperative IRX-2 immunotherapy in early breast cancer. Treatment indicated: preoperative locoregional IRX-2 cytokine immunotherapy. Patients received preoperative, locoregional IRX-2 cytokine immunotherapy in a phase Ib study. Sequencing was performed with immunoSEQ multiplex PCR; in TCRdb, only in-frame clones are kept and a portion is missing. This table has tens of thousands of clones, roughly four fifths appearing once. This CDR3 is built from 13 residues. V was pared by 5 bases and J by 9 bases, with 14 bases between. Germline CDR1 is MNHGY and CDR2 is SAAAGT.

The sequence came from a human donor with breast cancer. The rearrangement joins TRBV6-8 to TRBJ2-1; D gene unclear. The sequenced sample was lymph node tissue, obtained after IRX-2 immunotherapy. The CDR3 region is CASSGLTKGEQFF. The CDR3 nucleotides are TGTGCCAGCAGTGGTCTTACTAAGGGTGAGCAGTTCTTC.